One and the same sample provided the 2 T cell receptor beta chains below, sequenced in a study of Ad26.COV2.S vaccination and SARS-CoV-2 variants. Method: immunoSEQ multiplex PCR; TCRdb's copy keeps in-frame clones and lacks some. This table has hundreds of thousands of clones, 92% appearing once. This material consisted of peripheral blood, taken after recovery from COVID-19. Receptors originate from a human donor who had recovered from COVID-19.

As DNA, the CDR3 is TGCGCCAGCAGCTTGGAAGGGACAGGGTATGACGAGCAGTACTTC. It encodes CASSLEGTGYDEQYF. The chain uses TRBV5-1 and TRBJ2-7, with 9 nucleotides matching TRBD1. The CDR3 length is 15 residues. J gave up 5 bases and V 0 bases, and 6 bases lay outside the gene matches. The germline V gene encodes CDR1 SGHRS and CDR2 YFSETQ. Variable domain in full (rest from reference TRBV5-1 and TRBJ2-7): KAGVTQTPRYLIKTRGQQVTLSCSPISGHRSVSWYQQTPGQGLQFLFEYFSETQRNKGNFPGRFSGRQFSNSRSEMNVSTLELGDSALYLCASSLEGTGYDEQYFGPGTRLTVT.

The chain uses TRBV27 and TRBJ2-1; either TRBD1 or TRBD2 may supply D (6 bases each). With 1 base removed from V and 12 bases from J, the gap between germline ends came to 10 bases. The germline CDR1 and CDR2 sequences are MNHEY and SMNVEV (reference sequence). The CDR3 contains 12 residues. CDR3: CASSLFGGRQFF. The CDR3 DNA follows: TGTGCCAGCAGTTTATTCGGGGGCCGGCAGTTCTTC.